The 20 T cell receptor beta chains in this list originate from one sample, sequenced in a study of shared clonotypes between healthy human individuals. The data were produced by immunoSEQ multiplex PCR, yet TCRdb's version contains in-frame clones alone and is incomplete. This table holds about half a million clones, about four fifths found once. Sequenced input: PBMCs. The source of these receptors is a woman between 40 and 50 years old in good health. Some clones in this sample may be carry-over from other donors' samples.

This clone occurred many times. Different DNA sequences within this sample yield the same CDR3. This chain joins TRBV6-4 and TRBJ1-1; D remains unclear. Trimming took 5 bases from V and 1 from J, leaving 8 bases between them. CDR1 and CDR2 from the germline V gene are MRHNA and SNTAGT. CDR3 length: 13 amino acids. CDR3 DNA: TGTGCCAGCAGTCCAGAAGAGAACACTGAAGCTTTCTTT. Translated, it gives CASSPEENTEAFF.

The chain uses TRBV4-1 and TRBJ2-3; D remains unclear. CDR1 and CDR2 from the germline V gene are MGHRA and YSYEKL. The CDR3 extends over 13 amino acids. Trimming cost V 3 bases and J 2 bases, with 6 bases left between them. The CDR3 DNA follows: TGCGCCAGCAGCCACCCCAACACAGATACGCAGTATTTT. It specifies CASSHPNTDTQYF.

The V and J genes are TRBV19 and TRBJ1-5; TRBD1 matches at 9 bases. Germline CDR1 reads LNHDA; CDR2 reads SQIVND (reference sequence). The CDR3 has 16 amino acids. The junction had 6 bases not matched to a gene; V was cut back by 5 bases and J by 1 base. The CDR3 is CASSAGTGRSNQPQHF. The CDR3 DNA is TGTGCCAGTAGTGCTGGGACAGGGCGAAGCAATCAGCCCCAGCATTTT. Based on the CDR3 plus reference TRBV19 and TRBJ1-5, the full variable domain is DGGITQSPKYLFRKEGQNVTLSCEQNLNHDAMYWYRQDPGQGLRLIYYSQIVNDFQKGDIAEGYSVSREKKESFPLTVTSAQKNPTAFYLCASSAGTGRSNQPQHFGDGTRLSIL.

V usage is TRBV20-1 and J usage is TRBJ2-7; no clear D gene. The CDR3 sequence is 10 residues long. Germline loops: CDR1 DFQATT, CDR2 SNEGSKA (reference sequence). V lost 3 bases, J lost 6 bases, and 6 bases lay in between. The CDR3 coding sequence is TGCAGTGCTAGTTACCCCGAGCAGTACTTC. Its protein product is CSASYPEQYF.

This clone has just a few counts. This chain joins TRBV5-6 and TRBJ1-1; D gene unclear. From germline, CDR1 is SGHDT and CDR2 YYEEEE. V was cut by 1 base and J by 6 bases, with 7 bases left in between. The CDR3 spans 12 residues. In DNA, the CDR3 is TGTGCCAGCAGCTTGAGGTTTGCTGAAGCTTTCTTT. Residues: CASSLRFAEAFF.

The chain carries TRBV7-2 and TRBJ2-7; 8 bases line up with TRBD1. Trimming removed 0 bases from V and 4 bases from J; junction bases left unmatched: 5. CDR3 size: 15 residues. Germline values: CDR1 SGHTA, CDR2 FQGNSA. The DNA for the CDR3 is TGTGCCAGCAGCTTAGCGGGGACAGGCGTATACGAGCAGTACTTC. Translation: CASSLAGTGVYEQYF.

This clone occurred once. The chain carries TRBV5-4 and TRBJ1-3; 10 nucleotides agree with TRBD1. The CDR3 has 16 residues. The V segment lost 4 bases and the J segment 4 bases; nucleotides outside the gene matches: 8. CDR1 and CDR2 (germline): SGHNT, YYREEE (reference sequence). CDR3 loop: CASSNRDRGAGNTIYF. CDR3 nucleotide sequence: TGTGCCAGCAGCAACCGGGACAGGGGAGCAGGAAACACCATATATTTT.

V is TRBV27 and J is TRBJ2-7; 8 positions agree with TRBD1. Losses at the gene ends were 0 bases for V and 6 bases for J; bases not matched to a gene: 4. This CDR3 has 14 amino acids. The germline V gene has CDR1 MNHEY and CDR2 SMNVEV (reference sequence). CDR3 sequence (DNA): TGTGCCAGCAGTTTATCTGGACAGGGATTCGAGCAGTACTTC. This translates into CASSLSGQGFEQYF.

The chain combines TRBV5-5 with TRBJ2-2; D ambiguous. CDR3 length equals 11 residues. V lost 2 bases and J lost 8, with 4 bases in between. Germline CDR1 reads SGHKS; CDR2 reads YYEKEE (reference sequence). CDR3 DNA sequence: TGTGCCAGCAGCTTCAGAGGGGAGCTGTTTTTT. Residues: CASSFRGELFF.

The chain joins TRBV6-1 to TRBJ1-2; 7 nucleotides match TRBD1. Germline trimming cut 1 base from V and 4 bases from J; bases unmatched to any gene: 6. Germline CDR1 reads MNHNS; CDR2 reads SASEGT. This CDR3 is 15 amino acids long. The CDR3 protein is CASSEVEGGGYGYTF. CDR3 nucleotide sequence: TGTGCCAGCAGTGAAGTGGAAGGGGGCGGCTATGGCTACACCTTC.

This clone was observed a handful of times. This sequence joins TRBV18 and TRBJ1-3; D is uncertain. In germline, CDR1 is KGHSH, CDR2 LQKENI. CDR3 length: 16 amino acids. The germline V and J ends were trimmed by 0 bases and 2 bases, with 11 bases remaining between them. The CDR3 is CASSPPAGGPGNTIYF. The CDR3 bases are TGTGCCAGCTCACCACCTGCTGGAGGCCCTGGAAACACCATATATTTT. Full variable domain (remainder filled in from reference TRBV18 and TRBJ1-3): NAGVMQNPRHLVRRRGQEARLRCSPMKGHSHVYWYRQLPEEGLKFMVYLQKENIIDESGMPKERFSAEFPKEGPSILRIQQVVRGDSAAYFCASSPPAGGPGNTIYFGEGSWLTVV.

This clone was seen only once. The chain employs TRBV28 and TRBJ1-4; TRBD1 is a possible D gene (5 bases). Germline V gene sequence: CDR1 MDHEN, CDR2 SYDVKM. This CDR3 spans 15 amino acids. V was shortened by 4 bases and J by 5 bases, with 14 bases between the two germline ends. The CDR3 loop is CASSSAGTRNEKLFF. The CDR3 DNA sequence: TGTGCCAGCAGTTCCGCAGGGACGAGAAATGAAAAACTGTTTTTT.

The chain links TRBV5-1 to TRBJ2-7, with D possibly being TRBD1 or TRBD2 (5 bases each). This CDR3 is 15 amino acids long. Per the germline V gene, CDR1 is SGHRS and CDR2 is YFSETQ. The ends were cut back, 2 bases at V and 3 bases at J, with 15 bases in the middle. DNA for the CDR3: TGCGCCAGCAGCTTAAACTCGGGGCCGGGCTACGAGCAGTACTTC. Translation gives CASSLNSGPGYEQYF.

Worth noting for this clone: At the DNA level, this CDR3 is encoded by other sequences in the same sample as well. CDR3 nucleotide sequence: TGCGCCAGCAGCTTAGGAAGTGGCAATGAGCAGTTCTTC. This codes for CASSLGSGNEQFF. The chain links TRBV5-1 to TRBJ2-1, with unresolved D. V lost 2 bases, J lost 6 bases, and 9 bases lay in between. The CDR3 length is 13 residues. Germline assignment: CDR1 SGHRS and CDR2 YFSETQ.

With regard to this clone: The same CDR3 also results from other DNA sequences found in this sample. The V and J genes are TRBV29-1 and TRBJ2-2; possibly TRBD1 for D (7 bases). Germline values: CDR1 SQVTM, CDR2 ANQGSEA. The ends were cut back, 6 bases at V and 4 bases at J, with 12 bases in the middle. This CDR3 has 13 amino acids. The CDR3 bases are TGCAGCGTAAACCAGGGGGGCACCGGGGAGCTGTTTTTT. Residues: CSVNQGGTGELFF.

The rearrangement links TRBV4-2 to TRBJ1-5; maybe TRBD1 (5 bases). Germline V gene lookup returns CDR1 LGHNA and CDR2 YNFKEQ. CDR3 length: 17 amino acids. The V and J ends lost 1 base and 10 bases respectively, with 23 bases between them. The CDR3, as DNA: TGTGCCAGCAGCCAAGTCACAACCGGGACCGAGATCACCCCCCAGCATTTT. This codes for CASSQVTTGTEITPQHF.

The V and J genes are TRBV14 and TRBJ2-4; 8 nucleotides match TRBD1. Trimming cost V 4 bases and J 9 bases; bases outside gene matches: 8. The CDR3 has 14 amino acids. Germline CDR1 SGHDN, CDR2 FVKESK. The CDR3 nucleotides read TGTGCCAGCAGCCCAGGGACAGGCGGAATCATTCAGTACTTC. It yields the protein CASSPGTGGIIQYF.

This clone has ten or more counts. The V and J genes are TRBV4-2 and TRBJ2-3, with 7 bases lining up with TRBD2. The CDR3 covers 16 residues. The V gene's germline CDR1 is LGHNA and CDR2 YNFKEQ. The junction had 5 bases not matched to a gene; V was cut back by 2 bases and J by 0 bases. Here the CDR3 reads CASSQISGASTDTQYF. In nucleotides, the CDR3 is TGTGCCAGCAGCCAAATCAGCGGGGCTAGCACAGATACGCAGTATTTT.

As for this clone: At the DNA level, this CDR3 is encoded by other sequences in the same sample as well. The CDR3 spells CASSQGKGYEQYF. The CDR3 nucleotides read TGCGCCAGCAGCCAAGGGAAAGGTTACGAGCAGTACTTC. The chain carries TRBV4-3 and TRBJ2-7; D remains ambiguous. Germline V gene data show CDR1 as LGHNA and CDR2 as YSLEER. CDR3 length: 13 amino acids. V was shortened by 1 base and J by 4 bases, with 8 bases between the two germline ends.

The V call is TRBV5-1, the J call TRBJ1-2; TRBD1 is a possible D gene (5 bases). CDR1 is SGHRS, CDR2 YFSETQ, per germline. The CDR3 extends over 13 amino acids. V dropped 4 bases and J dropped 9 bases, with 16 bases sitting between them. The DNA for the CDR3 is TGCGCCAGCAGCCCCGGACAACATACGAGCTACACCTTC. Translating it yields CASSPGQHTSYTF.